This passage covers 26 T cell receptor beta chains from one sample sequenced in a study of Ad26.COV2.S vaccination and SARS-CoV-2 variants. Clones were sequenced by immunoSEQ multiplex PCR, and TCRdb holds only the in-frame ones, with some missing. The sample lists about 140,000 clones, 75% to 90% occurring once. Source: peripheral blood, taken after recovery from COVID-19. Receptor source: a human donor who had recovered from COVID-19.

The chain joins TRBV30 to TRBJ2-3, with TRBD1 matching over 11 bases. The CDR3 contains 16 residues. The V and J ends lost 3 bases and 5 bases, in that order; junction bases with no gene match: 10. Germline-derived CDR1 and CDR2 are GTSNPN and SVGIG (reference sequence). DNA of the CDR3: TGTGCCTGGAGCGGCCCGGGACAGGGGGGTATAGATACGCAGTATTTT. It is translated as CAWSGPGQGGIDTQYF.

DNA for the CDR3: TGTGCAAGTCGCTTAGGGGCTCTGGCGGGCGACTCTGGAAACACCATATATTTT. This encodes CASRLGALAGDSGNTIYF. The chain combines TRBV12-2 with TRBJ1-3. TRBV12-2 is given as a pseudogene. CDR3 length: 18 residues.

The chain links TRBV15 to TRBJ1-6; the D gene is possibly TRBD1 (6 bases). The CDR3 has 18 residues. CDR1 is LNHNV, CDR2 YYDKDF, per germline (reference sequence). The ends were cut back, 0 bases at V and 6 bases at J, with 18 bases in the middle. The CDR3 sequence: CATSRDKVSGQFNSPLHF. CDR3 sequence (DNA): TGTGCCACCAGCAGAGATAAGGTTAGCGGACAGTTTAATTCACCCCTCCACTTT.

On this clone: Other DNA variants within this sample encode the same CDR3. The chain is built from TRBV19 and TRBJ2-1, with 9 bases matching TRBD1. Germline CDR1 reads LNHDA; CDR2 reads SQIVND (reference sequence). Trimming removed 5 bases from V and 6 bases from J; junction bases left unmatched: 2. The CDR3 is 13 amino acids. The CDR3 nucleotides read TGTGCCAGTAGTGTGACAGGGGGCAATGAGCAGTTCTTC. Its translation is CASSVTGGNEQFF.

DNA of the CDR3: TGTGCCAGCAGCAAAAGGGGGACAGGGGGACATATGTCCCAGCATTTT. It codes for CASSKRGTGGHMSQHF. The chain combines TRBV21-1 with TRBJ1-5; the listed D gene, TRBD1, was not tested against the DNA. TRBV21-1 is termed a pseudogene. This CDR3 has 16 residues.

Only a few counts were recorded for this clone. This chain joins TRBV19 and TRBJ1-1; possible D gene TRBD1, 6 bases. The CDR3 spans 15 residues. Between the trimmed V and J ends, which lost 7 bases and 4 bases, there was a span of 19 bases. Germline assignment: CDR1 LNHDA and CDR2 SQIVND (reference sequence). The CDR3 DNA sequence: TGTGCCAGTATGGTCAGGGGCCCTAGTGGCACTGAAGCTTTCTTT. This sequence encodes CASMVRGPSGTEAFF.

The chain recombines TRBV28 with TRBJ1-2; D gene ambiguous. Per the germline V gene, CDR1 is MDHEN and CDR2 is SYDVKM. This CDR3 has 12 amino acids. V dropped 2 bases and J dropped 4 bases, with 5 bases sitting between them. CDR3 bases: TGTGCCAGCAGTTTAATATCCTATGGCTACACCTTC. Residues: CASSLISYGYTF.

The rearrangement uses TRBV2 and TRBJ1-4; the D gene is possibly TRBD1 (6 bases). Germline values: CDR1 SNHLY, CDR2 FYNNEI. V shed 6 bases and J shed 8 bases, with 13 bases lying between them. The CDR3 consists of 13 residues. CDR3 in DNA: TGTGCCAGCAGGGAGGGACATTCGGAAAAACTGTTTTTT. Protein: CASREGHSEKLFF.

The rearrangement uses TRBV4-1 and TRBJ2-7; D is possibly TRBD1 (6 bases). This CDR3 region has 16 residues. In germline, CDR1 is MGHRA, CDR2 YSYEKL. Trimming removed 3 bases at V and 1 base at J, with 16 bases between. This chain's CDR3 is CASSHSTGISSYEQYF. The CDR3 DNA reads as TGCGCCAGCAGCCACAGTACAGGGATTTCGTCCTACGAGCAGTACTTC.

This clone appeared a single time. For the CDR3, the DNA is TGTGCCAGCAGCTTATCACAGGGGGATGGCTACACCTTC. Translating it yields CASSLSQGDGYTF. The chain recombines TRBV7-2 with TRBJ1-2, with TRBD1 matching 8 bases. Germline-derived CDR1 and CDR2 are SGHTA and FQGNSA. The CDR3 covers 13 residues. The ends lost 2 bases at V and 6 bases at J; junction bases unmatched: 2.

J is TRBJ1-2 and V is TRBV5-4; a possible D gene is TRBD1 (5 bases). V lost 3 bases, J lost 1 base, and 7 bases lay in between. The CDR3 totals 13 residues. The germline V gene has CDR1 SGHNT and CDR2 YYREEE (reference sequence). CDR3 in DNA: TGTGCCAGCAGCTGGACAAATAACTATGGCTACACCTTC. Translation: CASSWTNNYGYTF. Using reference TRBV5-4 and TRBJ1-2 for the parts outside the CDR3, the full variable domain is ETGVTQSPTHLIKTRGQQVTLRCSSQSGHNTVSWYQQALGQGPQFIFQYYREEENGRGNFPPRFSGLQFPNYSSELNVNALELDDSALYLCASSWTNNYGYTFGSGTRLTVV.

The chain combines TRBV19 with TRBJ1-1, with 7 bases identical to TRBD1. CDR1 and CDR2 (germline): LNHDA, SQIVND (reference sequence). This CDR3 contains 14 residues. V lost 7 bases and J lost 5; bases outside the gene matches: 10. The CDR3 DNA sequence: TGTGCCAGTACCCTGACAGGGATAGGGACTGAAGCTTTCTTT. Translated: CASTLTGIGTEAFF.

The chain couples TRBV5-1 to TRBJ2-6, with D maybe TRBD2 (7 bases). The CDR3 is made up of 16 amino acids. Germline V gene lookup returns CDR1 SGHRS and CDR2 YFSETQ. V gave up 3 bases and J gave up 3 bases, with 13 bases separating them. CDR3 DNA sequence: TGCGCCAGCAGCTCGGCGGGGGCGCTTGGGGCCAACGTCCTGACTTTC. The encoded protein is CASSSAGALGANVLTF.

This clone was observed a handful of times. The CDR3 sequence: CASGLDRLLAKNIQYF. The DNA of the CDR3 is TGTGCTAGTGGTTTGGACAGGCTCCTAGCCAAAAACATTCAGTACTTC. V gene TRBV12-5 combines with J gene TRBJ2-4, with D possibly being TRBD1 (5 bases). Trimming left V 1 base short and J 0 bases short, with 10 bases between. Germline V CDR1 and CDR2: LGHNT, FRNRAP. This CDR3 has 16 amino acids.

J is TRBJ1-1 and V is TRBV6-5; 8 bases are a match to TRBD1. The CDR3 runs to 13 residues. J was trimmed by 4 bases and V by 5 bases; bases with no gene match: 3. Germline lookup yields CDR1 MNHEY and CDR2 SVGAGI. This CDR3 is CASSPTGGTEAFF. CDR3 in DNA: TGTGCCAGCAGTCCAACAGGGGGCACTGAAGCTTTCTTT.

This clone showed up just a few times. This rearrangement joins TRBV5-6 to TRBJ1-3; D unclear. Germline lookup yields CDR1 SGHDT and CDR2 YYEEEE. This CDR3 spans 15 amino acids. Trimming stripped 1 base from V and 4 bases from J, with 12 bases between. This CDR3 reads CASSLRVYSGNTIYF. The CDR3 nucleotides read TGTGCCAGCAGCTTGCGGGTCTACTCAGGAAACACCATATATTTT.

The V and J genes are TRBV15 and TRBJ1-5; 8 bases map to TRBD1. Trimming cost V 8 bases and J 0 bases; bases outside gene matches: 3. This CDR3 has 14 residues. In germline, CDR1 is LNHNV, CDR2 YYDKDF (reference sequence). CDR3 coding DNA: TGTGCCACCGCGACAGGGGATAGCAATCAGCCCCAGCATTTT. It translates to CATATGDSNQPQHF.

V and J are TRBV28 and TRBJ1-2; D is perhaps TRBD1 (5 bases). V shed 8 bases and J shed 3 bases, with 13 bases lying between them. The CDR3 covers 13 residues. Germline CDR1 reads MDHEN; CDR2 reads SYDVKM. This CDR3 reads CASLDGAHYGYTF. The CDR3 DNA reads TGTGCCAGCTTGGACGGGGCCCACTATGGCTACACCTTC.

The chain is built from TRBV5-1 and TRBJ1-2; perhaps TRBD1 as D (5 bases). V was cut by 4 bases and J by 2 bases, with 12 bases left in between. Germline CDR1 and CDR2: SGHRS and YFSETQ. The CDR3 is 14 amino acids. The CDR3 spells CASSLLGPNYGYTF. CDR3 nucleotides: TGCGCCAGCAGCCTACTGGGGCCGAACTATGGCTACACCTTC.

The chain carries TRBV4-3 and TRBJ2-1; no reliable D call. The germline V gene encodes CDR1 LGHNA and CDR2 YSLEER. The CDR3 has 16 residues. Trimming removed 4 bases from V and 2 bases from J, with 15 bases in between. The CDR3 loop is CASSPEQALPYNEQFF. Here the CDR3 DNA reads TGCGCCAGCAGCCCAGAACAAGCACTACCCTACAATGAGCAGTTCTTC.

The chain carries TRBV7-8 and TRBJ1-6; weak D call: TRBD1 (5 bases). This CDR3 has 16 amino acids. V was shortened by 1 base and J by 1 base, with 8 bases between the two germline ends. CDR1 and CDR2 (germline): SGHVS, FQNEAQ. CDR3: CASSLEGRSYNSPLHF. In nucleotides, the CDR3 is TGTGCCAGCAGCTTAGAGGGGAGATCCTATAATTCACCCCTCCACTTT.

This clone occurred a few times. The J gene is TRBJ1-2, the V gene TRBV19, with D perhaps matching TRBD1 (5 bases). Per the germline V gene, CDR1 is LNHDA and CDR2 is SQIVND (reference sequence). The CDR3 spans 14 residues. V lost 4 bases and J 2 bases, leaving 11 bases between the germline ends. The CDR3 spells CASSKEGQNYGYTF. The CDR3 DNA sequence: TGTGCCAGTAGTAAGGAGGGGCAGAACTATGGCTACACCTTC.

The chain couples TRBV28 to TRBJ1-2; possibly TRBD1 for D (5 bases). The CDR3 runs 14 residues. Germline loops: CDR1 MDHEN, CDR2 SYDVKM. The V and J ends lost 2 bases and 4 bases respectively, with 11 bases between them. The CDR3 sequence is CASSLPGGGYGYTF. The CDR3 coding sequence is TGTGCCAGCAGTTTACCGGGGGGGGGCTATGGCTACACCTTC.

The chain links TRBV16 to TRBJ2-7; unclear D gene. The CDR3 covers 12 residues. Germline CDR1 KGHSY, CDR2 FQNENV. The V gene lost 5 bases and the J gene lost 2 bases, with 7 bases spanning the gap. The CDR3 is CASSFGTYEQYF. DNA of the CDR3: TGTGCCAGCAGCTTCGGAACCTACGAGCAGTACTTC.

V usage is TRBV15 and J usage is TRBJ2-5; TRBD1 might be the D (7 bases). V dropped 0 bases and J dropped 5 bases, with 25 bases sitting between them. The CDR3 covers 19 residues. The germline V gene encodes CDR1 LNHNV and CDR2 YYDKDF (reference sequence). The CDR3 loop is CATSRDRSPGGWGRETQYF. Written as DNA, the CDR3 is TGTGCCACCAGCAGAGATCGATCCCCAGGGGGGTGGGGCAGGGAGACCCAGTACTTC.

The CDR3 is CASSSTGGAKNGYTF. For the CDR3, the DNA is TGTGCCAGTAGTAGTACAGGGGGCGCAAAGAATGGCTACACCTTC. V usage is TRBV19 and J usage is TRBJ1-2, with TRBD1 identical over 9 bases. Per the germline V gene, CDR1 is LNHDA and CDR2 is SQIVND (reference sequence). With V trimmed by 4 bases and J by 6 bases, 9 bases remained unmatched. This CDR3 contains 15 residues.